This T cell receptor beta chain appears in the sequencing data of a study of cytomegalovirus exposure and HLA in healthy donors. Study outcomes and limitations: The productive fraction for most TCR beta V segments was about 87% or about 30% in an earlier analysis.

Primers included in the PCR were 60 Vbeta and 13 Jbeta primers. The protocol was immunoSEQ multiplex PCR, while the TCRdb copy is restricted to in-frame clones and leaves out a portion. Among 150,000 to 200,000 clones listed, roughly 78% were seen once. Note on this clone: The target antigen is unknown.

The CDR3 runs 14 residues. Germline V gene sequence: CDR1 MNHNY, CDR2 SVGAGI (reference sequence). V lost 5 bases and J lost 7, with 18 bases in between. This sequence was found in a woman aged 45-59 years in good health and CMV-seropositive. The chain uses TRBV6-6 and TRBJ2-7; D is possibly TRBD2 (6 bases). The sequenced sample consisted of PBMCs. Here the CDR3 DNA reads TGTGCCAGCAGTCCCCGTGGAGGTGGAGGGGAGCAGTACTTC. Encoded protein: CASSPRGGGGEQYF.